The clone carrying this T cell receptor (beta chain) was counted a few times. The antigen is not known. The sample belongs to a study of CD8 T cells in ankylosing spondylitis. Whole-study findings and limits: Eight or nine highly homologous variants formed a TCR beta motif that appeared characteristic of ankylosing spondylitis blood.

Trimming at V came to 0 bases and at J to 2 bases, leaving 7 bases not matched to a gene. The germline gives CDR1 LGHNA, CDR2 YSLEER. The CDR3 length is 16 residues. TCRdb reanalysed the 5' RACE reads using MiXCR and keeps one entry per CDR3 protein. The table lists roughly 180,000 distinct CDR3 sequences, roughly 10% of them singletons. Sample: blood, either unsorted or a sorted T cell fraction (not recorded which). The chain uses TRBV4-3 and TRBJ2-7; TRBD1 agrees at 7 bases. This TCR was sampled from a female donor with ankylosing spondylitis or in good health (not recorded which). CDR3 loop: CASSQEEGGQPYEQYF. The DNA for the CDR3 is TGCGCCAGCAGCCAAGAAGAAGGGGGACAGCCCTACGAGCAGTACTTC.